A selection of T cell receptor beta chains follows, all from one sample in a study of blood T cell repertoires in COVID-19. Assay: immunoSEQ multiplex PCR; the TCRdb copy retains only in-frame clones and omits some. The sample yields some 330,000 clones, more than 75% seen once. Sequencing was carried out using PBMCs or T cells enriched from blood (not recorded which). All receptors come from a man between 40 and 49 years old in a cohort exposed to, infected with or recovered from COVID-19 (not recorded which). CDR3s include the opening cysteine and the closing phenylalanine or tryptophan.

TRBV5-3,CARSLGTGGCEQFF
TRBV5-1,CATEAGSGYNEQFF
TRBV28,CASSLRTGRVYEQYF
TRBV19,CASRGPYNEQFF
TRBV28,CASDQRGSDTQYF
TRBV5-1,CASSLGTSGGTDTQYF
TRBV5-4,CASSWGTSSGNEQFF
TRBV2,CASTPSGRAAQFF
TRBV3-1/TRBV3-2,CASSQDLNSYEQYF
TRBV19,CASSISGGSSYEQYF
TRBV7-2,CASSSTSNLAKNIQYF
TRBV6-5,CASSYSPAESSYEQYF
TRBV4-2,CASSPGVEGWAKNIQYF
TRBV27,CASSLSGGRVYEQYF
TRBV14,CASSQGQALDEQFF
TRBV6-5,CASASGGSMYELFF
TRBV7-9,CASSSRLAGINEQFF
TRBV27,CASSFGGLNTEAFF
TRBV27,CASRGRGRFHEQFF
TRBV10-3,CATGVIAYNEQFF
TRBV5-1,CASSTGQGNTEAFF
TRBV13,CASSPGQRGNTIYF
TRBV19,CASTGVTNEKLFF
TRBV21-1,CASSTNISGRYNSPLHF
TRBV12-3/TRBV12-4,CASSLDGSETQYF
TRBV28,CASSLEGGGQPQHF
TRBV18,CASSRQGSGSSYEQYF
TRBV5-1,CASSLEAGANTGELFF
TRBV7-8,CASSYYSYNEQFF
TRBV5-6,CASRKFEQGWYSPLHF
TRBV30,CAWSVLGQGTQPQHF
TRBV7-2,CASSPGARDRGLFF